The sequence of this T cell receptor (beta chain) was determined in a study of OX40 agonist ivuxolimab in advanced cancers. At the level of the study: Every 2 weeks, patients got intravenous ivuxolimab at one of six dose levels (0.01-10 mg/kg).

The CDR3 is 14 residues long. Trimming cost V 7 bases and J 9 bases, with 19 bases left between them. In germline, CDR1 is SQVTM, CDR2 ANQGSEA. Only in-frame clones appear in the TCRdb table, and some are missing; sequencing was by immunoSEQ multiplex PCR. The sample lists about 55,000 clones, around 85% seen once, with roughly 15% in the top ten. The sample in question was CD4+ or CD8+ T cells sorted from blood, obtained in a trial of the OX40 agonist ivuxolimab. The rearrangement uses TRBV29-1 and TRBJ1-6; tentatively, D is TRBD1 (6 bases). The sequence was obtained from an adult with an advanced solid tumor such as melanoma, head and neck, liver or kidney cancer. The CDR3 sequence: CSAKLGGVGSPLHF. CDR3 bases: TGCAGCGCTAAGTTGGGGGGCGTCGGTTCACCCCTCCACTTT.